The present entry profiles one TCR beta chain with its context. The data derive from a study of blood T cell repertoires in COVID-19. Study-wide background: Acute and convalescent COVID-19 samples came from the United States, Italy and Spain. From T cells, B-cell-depleted T cells, or PBMCs came the material, which was cDNA or gDNA.

As processed by the authors: Amplification of reference gene primers provided the estimated nucleated cell counts. Measured with immunoSEQ multiplex PCR; TCRdb has only the in-frame clones, and not every one. The DNA gave D and trimming, while V, J and clone size come from that table. This sample carries about 30,000 clones, 75% to 85% of them seen once, and the ten largest clones take about 24%. This CDR3 region has 16 residues. The V gene's germline CDR1 is SGHDN and CDR2 FVKESK. V lost 4 bases to trimming and J lost 0 bases, with 14 bases between them. This receptor was obtained from a human donor in a cohort sampled during active COVID-19. The V gene is TRBV14, the J gene TRBJ2-3, with D maybe TRBD2 (6 bases). The material sequenced was peripheral blood. DNA of the CDR3: TGTGCCAGCAGCCTTGGGACCGGGACTAGCACAGATACGCAGTATTTT. Residues: CASSLGTGTSTDTQYF.